The 10 T cell receptor beta chains listed next were all sequenced from one sample in a study of blood T cell repertoires in COVID-19. The method was immunoSEQ multiplex PCR; TCRdb's version includes in-frame clones alone and lacks a portion of them. This table has about 130,000 clones, roughly 74% appearing once. Input material: peripheral blood. Every receptor here comes from a man older than 75 with COVID-19, enrolled during active disease.

V usage is TRBV6-2 or TRBV6-3 and J usage is TRBJ2-1, with a tentative D call TRBD2 (5 bases). Germline CDR1 MNHEY, CDR2 SVGEGT. Between the trimmed V and J ends, which lost 2 bases and 5 bases, there was a span of 19 bases. The CDR3 totals 17 residues. CDR3 coding DNA: TGTGCCAGCAGTTACCAAACGTCAGGACTGATCAACAATGAGCAGTTCTTC. Protein sequence: CASSYQTSGLINNEQFF.

The rearrangement uses TRBV30 and TRBJ1-3; no clear D. Trimming took 2 bases from V and 0 from J, leaving 8 bases between them. CDR3 size: 14 residues. CDR1 is GTSNPN, CDR2 SVGIG, per germline (reference sequence). The CDR3 loop reads CAWSPGRSGNTIYF. As DNA, the CDR3 is TGTGCCTGGAGTCCCGGTCGCTCTGGAAACACCATATATTTT.

Of note for this clone: A read error may account for a junction end that differs from germline. The chain carries TRBV7-7 and TRBJ1-3, with a weak D call TRBD1 (5 bases). CDR3 size: 13 residues. The germline gives CDR1 SSHAT, CDR2 FNYEAQ (reference sequence). The CDR3 DNA sequence: TGTGCTAGCACCGCCGAGGGACTAAACACCATATATTTT. Translating gives CASTAEGLNTIYF.

J is TRBJ2-2 and V is TRBV27; TRBD2 matches at 12 bases. The CDR3 length is 18 residues. Germline CDR1 and CDR2: MNHEY and SMNVEV (reference sequence). V trimming: 5 bases; J trimming: 3 bases; junction bases outside the gene matches: 10. CDR3 bases: TGTGCCAGCAGTCGGACTAGCGGGATCGGGGTGGACACCGGGGAGCTGTTTTTT. This encodes CASSRTSGIGVDTGELFF.

This chain connects TRBV11-2 to TRBJ2-3; weak D call: TRBD2 (5 bases). The CDR3 totals 15 residues. Deletions cut 5 bases from V and 9 bases from J, with 21 bases between. In germline, CDR1 is SGHAT, CDR2 FQNNGV. CDR3 in DNA: TGTGCCAGCAGCCCTGGACTTAACCCACAGATAACGCAGTATTTT. Translation: CASSPGLNPQITQYF.

The chain carries TRBV7-3 and TRBJ1-1; maybe TRBD1 (5 bases). V was shortened by 6 bases and J by 8 bases, with 16 bases between the two germline ends. The CDR3 contains 13 residues. The germline CDR1 and CDR2 sequences are SGHTA and FQGTGA. The CDR3 coding sequence is TGTGCCAGCAGTCGCCATGGGCAGGGAGAAGCTTTCTTT. This codes for CASSRHGQGEAFF.

Written as DNA, the CDR3 is TGTGCCAGCAGCCCTGGGACAGTCGTCACAGATACGCAGTATTTT. Its translation: CASSPGTVVTDTQYF. V and J are TRBV5-4 and TRBJ2-3; TRBD1 matches at 7 bases. Trimming cost V 4 bases and J 2 bases; bases outside gene matches: 7. CDR1 is SGHNT, CDR2 YYREEE, per germline (reference sequence). The CDR3 totals 15 residues.

The J gene is TRBJ2-7, the V gene TRBV28; TRBD2 agrees at 12 bases. Losses at the gene ends were 0 bases for V and 5 bases for J; bases not matched to a gene: 5. Germline V gene lookup returns CDR1 MDHEN and CDR2 SYDVKM. The CDR3 loop spans 16 amino acids. The CDR3 coding sequence is TGTGCCAGCAGTTTATGGACTAGCGGGAGCCCCAACGAGCAGTACTTC. Residues: CASSLWTSGSPNEQYF.

The rearrangement uses TRBV5-4 and TRBJ2-3; TRBD2 matches 7 bases. Germline CDR1 is SGHNT and CDR2 is YYREEE (reference sequence). The trim removed 5 bases at V and 0 bases at J, leaving 3 bases unmatched. This CDR3 region has 14 residues. CDR3 amino acids: CASSFSGSTDTQYF. The CDR3 DNA is TGTGCCAGCAGTTTTAGCGGGAGCACAGATACGCAGTATTTT.

This clone was found once. The chain employs TRBV5-1 and TRBJ2-7; TRBD1 matches 7 bases. The V and J ends lost 0 bases and 3 bases, in that order; junction bases with no gene match: 0. The CDR3 loop spans 13 amino acids. CDR1 is SGHRS and CDR2 is YFSETQ in the germline V gene. The CDR3 region is CASSLDRGYEQYF. The CDR3 bases are TGCGCCAGCAGCTTGGACAGGGGCTACGAGCAGTACTTC.